This T cell receptor (beta chain) is drawn from a study of T-cell reconstitution after alpha-beta-depleted transplantation in children (dated by TCRdb to the mid-2010s). Notes on the research overall: T-cell immune reconstitution after TCRalphabeta/CD19-depleted allogeneic hematopoietic cell transplantation in children was quantitatively tracked in the study by means of TCR repertoire profiling.

What the authors observed across the whole study: In some patients, the high TCRbeta diversity seen at day 60 was put down to recipient T cells and intrathymic progenitors that had survived conditioning. About two months after transplant, the apparently early recovery of alphabetaT-cell counts reportedly depended on just several hundred clones that had expanded rapidly and came from non-depleted graft cells. Hyperexpanded clone frequencies declined over subsequent months; after one year, T-cell counts and TCRbeta diversity were mostly attributed to newly produced T cells.

This clonotype was detected many times. Its antigen is still unknown. No much larger clonotype is one base removed from it; base qualities were not supplied. Trimmed from V: 4 bases; trimmed from J: 1 base; junction bases lacking a gene match: 4. The germline V gene sets CDR1 to MNHEY and CDR2 to SVGAGI. From its cysteine to its phenylalanine, the CDR3 spans 15 amino acids. Of all the DNA, just the CDR3 is kept, 45 bases in frame from base 1. The library was built by means of PCR. Sequencing was carried out with an Illumina HiSeq 2500. TCR libraries were prepared with molecular barcoding, using unique molecular identifiers to normalize TCRbeta repertoire quantification. Starting from the raw public reads, TCRdb applied fastp trimming at Q25, assembled clones with MiXCR and retained in-frame beta chains. Each entry is one CDR3 protein sequence, shown with its most common DNA and genes. This sample lists some 290,000 distinct CDR3 sequences; 23% were detected once. The ten largest clones capture about a tenth of the sample.

The sample's treatment or condition label is to be understood as: allogeneic hematopoietic cell transplantation with graft depleted of TCRalphabeta T cells and CD19 B cells. The children who served as transplant recipients had been given grafts of TCRalphabeta/CD19-depleted allogeneic hematopoietic cells. The sequences come from PBMCs, mostly from graft donor cells, collected 180 days after TCRalphabeta/CD19-depleted stem cell transplant. The V gene is TRBV6-5 and the J gene is TRBJ2-3; 8 central nucleotides agree with TRBD2. The sequence was obtained from a male patient aged 10 to 17 who had a stem cell transplant for acute lymphoblastic leukemia, so the T cells may come from the graft donor. The CDR3 region reads CASSWLREGTDTQYF. The DNA sequence is given as TGTGCCAGCAGTTGGTTGCGGGAGGGCACAGATACGCAGTATTTT.